These T cell receptor beta chains were read from a single sample in a study of shared clonotypes between healthy human individuals. TCRdb's table, derived via immunoSEQ multiplex PCR, lists solely in-frame clones and lacks some. Among 700,000 to 950,000 clones, around 96% were seen once, and the ten largest hold roughly 0.23%. The specimen was naive CD8+ T cells sorted from blood. The receptors stem from a young man in good health. The CDR3 runs from the conserved cysteine through the conserved F or W. Fields, in order: clone size, D gene, J gene, V gene, CDR3 protein, CDR3 DNA. D genes are given only for firm matches. Clone size is shown for a subset of rows, as once, few, many or a class of expanded clone.

clone_size: .
d_call: .
j_call: TRBJ2-1
v_call: TRBV7-9
cdr3_aa: CASSPPSGSNEQFF
cdr3_nt: TGTGCCAGCAGCCCCCCCTCGGGTAGCAATGAGCAGTTCTTC

clone_size: .
d_call: .
j_call: TRBJ2-7
v_call: TRBV9
cdr3_aa: CASSPWGAGEQYF
cdr3_nt: TGTGCCAGCAGCCCTTGGGGGGCGGGCGAGCAGTACTTC

clone_size: .
d_call: .
j_call: TRBJ2-7
v_call: TRBV7-3
cdr3_aa: CASSTTSSYEQYF
cdr3_nt: TGTGCCAGCAGCACGACATCTTCCTACGAGCAGTACTTC

clone_size: .
d_call: TRBD2
j_call: TRBJ2-7
v_call: TRBV5-1
cdr3_aa: CASSFERARFLAGFHYEQYF
cdr3_nt: TGCGCCAGCAGCTTTGAAAGGGCCCGCTTTCTAGCGGGATTTCACTACGAGCAGTACTTC

clone_size: .
d_call: .
j_call: TRBJ1-2
v_call: TRBV28
cdr3_aa: CASIQTPPDSYGYTF
cdr3_nt: TGTGCCAGCATTCAAACCCCCCCCGACAGCTATGGCTACACCTTC

clone_size: .
d_call: .
j_call: TRBJ2-1
v_call: TRBV27
cdr3_aa: CASSITPGSLTSFF
cdr3_nt: TGTGCCAGCAGTATTACGCCGGGAAGTTTGACCTCGTTCTTC

clone_size: .
d_call: .
j_call: TRBJ2-1
v_call: TRBV30
cdr3_aa: CAWSHFSSYNEQFF
cdr3_nt: TGTGCCTGGAGCCACTTTAGCTCCTACAATGAGCAGTTCTTC

clone_size: .
d_call: .
j_call: TRBJ2-7
v_call: TRBV4-3
cdr3_aa: CASGNSYEQYF
cdr3_nt: TGCGCCAGCGGCAACTCCTACGAGCAGTACTTC

clone_size: .
d_call: .
j_call: TRBJ2-1
v_call: TRBV7-9
cdr3_aa: CASSLAGNPYPFF
cdr3_nt: TGTGCCAGCAGCTTAGCAGGGAATCCATACCCGTTCTTC

clone_size: .
d_call: .
j_call: TRBJ2-2
v_call: TRBV27
cdr3_aa: CASSYTQRRGITGELFF
cdr3_nt: TGTGCCAGCAGTTATACGCAAAGGAGGGGGATCACCGGGGAGCTGTTTTTT

clone_size: .
d_call: TRBD1
j_call: TRBJ2-3
v_call: TRBV11-2
cdr3_aa: CASSHMNRGLDTQYF
cdr3_nt: TGTGCCAGCTCTCACATGAACAGGGGGCTAGATACGCAGTATTTT

clone_size: .
d_call: .
j_call: TRBJ2-7
v_call: TRBV10-3
cdr3_aa: CAISDPSGLPEQYF
cdr3_nt: TGTGCCATCAGTGACCCTTCGGGACTTCCCGAGCAGTACTTC

clone_size: .
d_call: .
j_call: TRBJ1-1
v_call: TRBV4-1
cdr3_aa: CASSQYREVSEAFF
cdr3_nt: TGCGCCAGCAGCCAATACAGGGAGGTATCTGAAGCTTTCTTT

clone_size: .
d_call: .
j_call: TRBJ1-4
v_call: TRBV7-9
cdr3_aa: CASSPNRGRGREKLFF
cdr3_nt: TGTGCCAGCAGCCCCAATAGGGGCAGGGGCAGAGAAAAACTGTTTTTT

clone_size: .
d_call: .
j_call: TRBJ2-2
v_call: TRBV9
cdr3_aa: CASSASGLNTGELFF
cdr3_nt: TGTGCCAGCAGCGCCTCGGGACTCAACACCGGGGAGCTGTTTTTT

clone_size: .
d_call: TRBD1
j_call: TRBJ2-5
v_call: TRBV28
cdr3_aa: CASSFSGTGVQETQYF
cdr3_nt: TGTGCCAGCAGTTTCTCCGGGACAGGAGTACAAGAGACCCAGTACTTC

clone_size: .
d_call: .
j_call: TRBJ1-4
v_call: TRBV7-6
cdr3_aa: CASSSGLLNEKLFF
cdr3_nt: TGTGCCAGCAGCTCAGGACTGCTCAATGAAAAACTGTTTTTT

clone_size: .
d_call: TRBD1
j_call: TRBJ2-1
v_call: TRBV29-1
cdr3_aa: CSVVGTGTYNEQFF
cdr3_nt: TGCAGCGTTGTGGGGACAGGGACCTACAATGAGCAGTTCTTC

clone_size: once
d_call: TRBD2
j_call: TRBJ2-7
v_call: TRBV25-1
cdr3_aa: CASSEEGLSYEQYF
cdr3_nt: TGTGCCAGCAGTGAAGAGGGACTATCCTACGAGCAGTACTTC

clone_size: .
d_call: TRBD1
j_call: TRBJ2-3
v_call: TRBV12-5
cdr3_aa: CASGQTGDTQYF
cdr3_nt: TGTGCTAGTGGACAGACAGGGGATACGCAGTATTTT

clone_size: once
d_call: .
j_call: TRBJ2-3
v_call: TRBV7-2
cdr3_aa: CASSLAGGADTQYF
cdr3_nt: TGTGCCAGCAGCTTAGCGGGGGGAGCAGATACGCAGTATTTT

clone_size: .
d_call: TRBD1
j_call: TRBJ2-7
v_call: TRBV11-3
cdr3_aa: CASSKGQGSAYEQYF
cdr3_nt: TGTGCCAGCAGCAAGGGACAGGGAAGTGCCTACGAGCAGTACTTC

clone_size: .
d_call: TRBD2
j_call: TRBJ2-7
v_call: TRBV6-6
cdr3_aa: CASSWTSGRRDEQYF
cdr3_nt: TGTGCCAGCAGCTGGACTAGCGGGAGGAGGGACGAGCAGTACTTC

clone_size: .
d_call: .
j_call: TRBJ2-7
v_call: TRBV29-1
cdr3_aa: CSVATGSYEQYF
cdr3_nt: TGCAGCGTTGCGACGGGCTCCTACGAGCAGTACTTC

clone_size: .
d_call: TRBD2
j_call: TRBJ2-5
v_call: TRBV27
cdr3_aa: CASSLWAGELQETQYF
cdr3_nt: TGTGCCAGCAGCCTCTGGGCGGGGGAGCTCCAAGAGACCCAGTACTTC

clone_size: .
d_call: TRBD2
j_call: TRBJ2-7
v_call: TRBV7-9
cdr3_aa: CASSLDRTSGTVRYEQYF
cdr3_nt: TGTGCCAGCAGCTTAGACCGGACTAGCGGGACGGTTCGGTACGAGCAGTACTTC

clone_size: .
d_call: .
j_call: TRBJ1-3
v_call: TRBV4-3
cdr3_aa: CASSQDLVSTGNTIYF
cdr3_nt: TGCGCCAGCAGCCAAGATTTGGTGAGCACTGGAAACACCATATATTTT

clone_size: once
d_call: .
j_call: TRBJ2-1
v_call: TRBV2
cdr3_aa: CASSLSEGRDEQFF
cdr3_nt: TGTGCCAGCAGTCTCTCCGAGGGCAGGGATGAGCAGTTCTTC

clone_size: .
d_call: TRBD1
j_call: TRBJ2-1
v_call: TRBV28
cdr3_aa: CASSAYRDRDDEQFF
cdr3_nt: TGTGCCAGCAGTGCCTACCGGGACAGGGACGATGAGCAGTTCTTC

clone_size: .
d_call: TRBD1
j_call: TRBJ1-2
v_call: TRBV28
cdr3_aa: CASSLLGQGYGYTF
cdr3_nt: TGTGCCAGCAGTTTACTGGGACAGGGGTATGGCTACACCTTC

clone_size: .
d_call: TRBD2
j_call: TRBJ2-7
v_call: TRBV27
cdr3_aa: CASTLNPTSGSYEQYF
cdr3_nt: TGTGCCAGCACCCTAAACCCGACTAGCGGGAGCTACGAGCAGTACTTC

clone_size: .
d_call: TRBD1
j_call: TRBJ2-3
v_call: TRBV19
cdr3_aa: CASSIYGTGMGDTQYF
cdr3_nt: TGTGCCAGTAGTATTTATGGGACAGGGATGGGGGATACGCAGTATTTT

clone_size: .
d_call: .
j_call: TRBJ1-5
v_call: TRBV6-1
cdr3_aa: CASSDLDGSSQPQHF
cdr3_nt: TGTGCCAGCAGTGATTTAGATGGCTCGAGCCAGCCCCAGCATTTT

clone_size: .
d_call: TRBD2
j_call: TRBJ2-2
v_call: TRBV5-1
cdr3_aa: CASSLNSGRAATGELFF
cdr3_nt: TGCGCCAGCAGCTTGAATAGCGGGAGGGCGGCCACCGGGGAGCTGTTTTTT

clone_size: .
d_call: .
j_call: TRBJ2-3
v_call: TRBV25-1
cdr3_aa: CASSEQASSTDTQYF
cdr3_nt: TGTGCCAGCAGTGAGCAGGCTTCGAGCACAGATACGCAGTATTTT

clone_size: .
d_call: .
j_call: TRBJ2-4
v_call: TRBV9
cdr3_aa: CASSPISVLDPNGAKNIQYF
cdr3_nt: TGTGCCAGCAGCCCGATTTCGGTATTGGACCCAAACGGAGCCAAAAACATTCAGTACTTC

clone_size: .
d_call: .
j_call: TRBJ2-7
v_call: TRBV5-1
cdr3_aa: CASRLLEGYEQYF
cdr3_nt: TGCGCCAGCAGACTCCTCGAAGGCTACGAGCAGTACTTC

clone_size: .
d_call: .
j_call: TRBJ2-5
v_call: TRBV6-5
cdr3_aa: CASSYSNQETQYF
cdr3_nt: TGTGCCAGCAGTTACTCGAACCAAGAGACCCAGTACTTC

clone_size: .
d_call: TRBD2
j_call: TRBJ2-2
v_call: TRBV9
cdr3_aa: CASSPSGLAGAGELFF
cdr3_nt: TGTGCCAGCAGCCCATCAGGGCTAGCGGGTGCCGGGGAGCTGTTTTTT

clone_size: .
d_call: TRBD2
j_call: TRBJ2-7
v_call: TRBV14
cdr3_aa: CASSQARESSGEQYF
cdr3_nt: TGTGCCAGCAGCCAGGCGCGGGAGTCGAGTGGCGAGCAGTACTTC